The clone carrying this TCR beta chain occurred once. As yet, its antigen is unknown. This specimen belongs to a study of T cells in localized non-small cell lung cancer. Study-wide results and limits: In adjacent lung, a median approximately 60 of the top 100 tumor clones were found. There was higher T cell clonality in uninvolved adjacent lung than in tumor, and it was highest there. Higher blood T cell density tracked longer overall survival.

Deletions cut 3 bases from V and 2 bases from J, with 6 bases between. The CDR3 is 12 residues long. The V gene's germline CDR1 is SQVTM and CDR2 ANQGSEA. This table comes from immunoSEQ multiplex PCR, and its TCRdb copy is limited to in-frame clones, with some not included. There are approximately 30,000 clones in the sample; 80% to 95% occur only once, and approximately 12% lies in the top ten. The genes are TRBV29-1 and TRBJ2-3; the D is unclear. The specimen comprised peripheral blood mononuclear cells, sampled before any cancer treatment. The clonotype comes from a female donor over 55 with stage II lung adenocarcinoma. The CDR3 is CSVDAFTDTQYF. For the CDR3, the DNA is TGCAGCGTTGACGCCTTCACAGATACGCAGTATTTT.